Below, 24 T cell receptor beta chains from the same sample are listed, as sequenced in a study of T cells in Graves' hyperthyroidism and ophthalmopathy. There were TCR beta CDR3 regions amplified from RNA transcripts. A first-round RT-PCR of the TCR CDR3 used the HTBI primer set. TCRdb analysed the multiplex PCR reads with MiXCR anew, one entry per CDR3 protein. The sample shows about 180,000 distinct CDR3 sequences, roughly 10% of them seen only once. Sequenced: blood. These receptors were taken from a woman between 18 and 29 years old with Graves' hyperthyroidism that later progressed to Graves' ophthalmopathy.

The chain carries TRBV9 and TRBJ2-3; D may be TRBD2 (6 bases). The V gene's germline CDR1 is SGDLS and CDR2 YYNGEE. The CDR3 loop spans 15 amino acids. The V end lost 7 bases, the J end lost 2 bases, and 17 bases lay between the germline ends. The CDR3 coding sequence is TGTGCCAGCGGCCCCTCCGGCGGGAACACAGATACGCAGTATTTT. Translating it yields CASGPSGGNTDTQYF.

The CDR3 sequence: CASTTGADGYTF. In DNA, the CDR3 is TGTGCCAGCACCACAGGGGCTGATGGCTACACCTTC. The chain recombines TRBV28 with TRBJ1-2; 7 nucleotides match TRBD1. CDR1 is MDHEN, CDR2 SYDVKM, per germline. The CDR3 loop spans 12 amino acids. V dropped 7 bases and J dropped 6; count of bases not matched to a gene: 5.

This clonotype has ten or more counts. The chain has TRBV9 and TRBJ2-7, with a possible D match to TRBD1 (7 bases). V gave up 5 bases and J gave up 3 bases, with 18 bases separating them. Looked up from germline, CDR1 is SGDLS and CDR2 is YYNGEE. The CDR3 runs 15 residues. The CDR3 loop is CASSGGDSTFYEQYF. The CDR3 DNA sequence: TGTGCCAGCAGTGGCGGGGACAGCACCTTCTACGAGCAGTACTTC.

This clonotype was observed at least ten times. The CDR3 DNA is TGTGCCAGCAGTTGGACGGCCAAAAACATTCAGTACTTC. It encodes CASSWTAKNIQYF. The V gene is TRBV12-3 or TRBV12-4, the J gene TRBJ2-4; D unclear. The CDR3 is 13 residues long. V was shortened by 4 bases and J by 1 base, with 5 bases between the two germline ends.

This clonotype has a handful of counts. This chain links TRBV7-2 with TRBJ2-1; 13 nucleotides align to TRBD2. Unmatched junction bases numbered 12, after V lost 3 bases and J lost 7 bases. The CDR3 consists of 18 residues. Germline V gene lookup returns CDR1 SGHTA and CDR2 FQGNSA. The CDR3 region is CASSLELGLAGHMNEQFF. CDR3 nucleotides: TGTGCCAGCAGCTTGGAGTTGGGACTAGCGGGGCACATGAATGAGCAGTTCTTC.

Here the CDR3 DNA reads TGCGCCAGCAGCCAGCCATATCGGGACACAGCCAAAAACATTCAGTACTTC. Translation: CASSQPYRDTAKNIQYF. The chain combines TRBV4-1 with TRBJ2-4; tentatively, D is TRBD1 (6 bases). V was cut by 3 bases and J by 0 bases, with 15 bases left in between. In germline, CDR1 is MGHRA, CDR2 YSYEKL. CDR3 length equals 17 residues.

This clonotype came up many times. The chain employs TRBV30 and TRBJ2-7; the D gene could be TRBD1 or TRBD2 (5 bases each). V was cut by 4 bases and J by 1 base, with 14 bases left in between. Germline CDR1 GTSNPN, CDR2 SVGIG (reference sequence). CDR3 size: 14 residues. This CDR3 reads CAWTGTSRSYEQYF. CDR3 in DNA: TGTGCCTGGACCGGGACCTCGAGGTCCTACGAGCAGTACTTC.

This clonotype was detected many times. CDR3 loop: CASIQPGTVSYEQYF. In nucleotides, the CDR3 is TGTGCCAGCATCCAACCTGGGACAGTCTCCTACGAGCAGTACTTC. This chain links TRBV28 with TRBJ2-7; 7 bases agree with TRBD1. Germline values: CDR1 MDHEN, CDR2 SYDVKM. CDR3 length equals 15 residues. After removal of 7 bases from V and 0 bases from J, the junction contained 9 bases not matched to a gene.

The V gene is TRBV19, the J gene TRBJ1-1; D perhaps matches TRBD1 (6 bases). The CDR3 loop spans 13 amino acids. The germline CDR1 and CDR2 sequences are LNHDA and SQIVND (reference sequence). Trimming stripped 4 bases from V and 6 bases from J, with 12 bases between. The DNA of the CDR3 is TGTGCCAGTAGTACCACCAGGGGCGCTGAAGCTTTCTTT. This encodes CASSTTRGAEAFF.

This clonotype was seen many times. The J gene is TRBJ1-1, the V gene TRBV27; unclear D gene. The CDR3 has 13 amino acids. Germline CDR1 MNHEY, CDR2 SMNVEV (reference sequence). V was pared by 2 bases and J by 5 bases, with 9 bases between. CDR3: CASSLGRHTEAFF. The CDR3 DNA reads as TGTGCCAGCAGTTTAGGCAGGCATACTGAAGCTTTCTTT.

This clonotype was seen at least ten times. The genes are TRBV5-1 and TRBJ2-4; TRBD1 matches at 7 bases. This CDR3 region has 14 residues. The V segment lost 0 bases and the J segment 9 bases; nucleotides outside the gene matches: 6. Germline CDR1 and CDR2: SGHRS and YFSETQ. The CDR3 region has the DNA TGCGCCAGCAGCTTGGAGAGGGGGCAGGTCATTCAGTACTTC. Protein sequence: CASSLERGQVIQYF.

In its sample, this clonotype was seen many times. This chain links TRBV12-3 or TRBV12-4 with TRBJ1-4, with D maybe TRBD1 (6 bases). The germline V and J ends were trimmed by 7 bases and 6 bases, with 9 bases remaining between them. The CDR3 length is 12 residues. CDR3 loop: CASTGAYEKLFF. The CDR3, as DNA: TGTGCCAGCACGGGGGCCTATGAAAAACTGTTTTTT.

This clonotype was recorded at least ten times. This sequence joins TRBV27 and TRBJ1-6, with D unclear. Germline-derived CDR1 and CDR2 are MNHEY and SMNVEV (reference sequence). This CDR3 spans 18 amino acids. Trimming shortened V by 6 bases and J by 0 bases, and 18 bases separated the two germline ends. CDR3 residues: CASSPLRPSSSYNSPLHF. CDR3 nucleotides: TGTGCCAGCAGCCCACTCCGGCCCAGTAGCTCCTATAATTCACCCCTCCACTTT.

In its sample, this clonotype was seen many times. CDR3 nucleotide sequence: TGCAGTGCTAGAGGTAGCGGGAGACGTTCCTACGAGCAGTACTTC. Its translation: CSARGSGRRSYEQYF. This rearrangement joins TRBV20-1 to TRBJ2-7; TRBD2 agrees at 9 bases. CDR1 DFQATT and CDR2 SNEGSKA come from the germline V gene (reference sequence). V dropped 1 base and J dropped 1; count of bases not matched to a gene: 5. This CDR3 has 15 amino acids.

V is TRBV6-9 and J is TRBJ1-3; D is uncertain. Germline lookup yields CDR1 MNHGY and CDR2 SVAAGI. CDR3 length: 15 residues. V lost 3 bases to trimming and J lost 0 bases, with 9 bases between them. The chain's CDR3 is CASSYRPISGNTIYF. As DNA, the CDR3 is TGTGCCAGCAGTTACAGGCCCATCTCTGGAAACACCATATATTTT.

V is TRBV4-1 and J is TRBJ2-1; D unclear. The germline V and J ends were trimmed by 0 bases and 2 bases, with 8 bases remaining between them. The CDR3 covers 15 residues. Germline CDR1 and CDR2: MGHRA and YSYEKL. The CDR3, as DNA: TGCGCCAGCAGCCAAGAGTGGGATCCCTACAATGAGCAGTTCTTC. Translation: CASSQEWDPYNEQFF.

To note about this clonotype: It may be a read error: a sequence one base away is much more abundant. It is likely a read error, because the conserved phenylalanine at the end of the CDR3 is missing. The chain combines TRBV20-1 with TRBJ1-6; maybe TRBD1 (5 bases). Trimming took off 6 bases at V and 5 bases at J, with 17 bases between the two ends. The CDR3 covers 15 residues. In germline, CDR1 is DFQATT, CDR2 SNEGSKA (reference sequence). CDR3 region: CSAPTGTPDNSPLHL. Written as DNA, the CDR3 is TGCAGTGCCCCTACCGGGACGCCGGATAATTCACCCCTCCACCTT.

V usage is TRBV7-9 and J usage is TRBJ2-5, with 11 bases lining up with TRBD2. The CDR3 runs to 16 residues. V trimming: 1 base; J trimming: 5 bases; junction bases outside the gene matches: 6. The V gene's germline CDR1 is SEHNR and CDR2 FQNEAQ (reference sequence). The CDR3 region is CASSLGSTSGSETQYF. CDR3 nucleotide sequence: TGTGCCAGCAGCTTAGGGTCCACTAGCGGGAGTGAGACCCAGTACTTC.

This clonotype was seen ten or more times. V and J are TRBV25-1 and TRBJ2-7; 9 bases line up with TRBD1. Germline CDR1 MGHDK, CDR2 SYGVNS. The CDR3 length is 16 residues. V was pared by 3 bases and J by 3 bases, with 9 bases of the junction left unmatched. The CDR3 DNA sequence: TGTGCCAGCAGTGACCCCGGCGGGGACAGGGTCTACGAGCAGTACTTC. Protein sequence: CASSDPGGDRVYEQYF.

CDR3: CSGGQGDSDTEAFF. For the CDR3, the DNA is TGCAGTGGGGGACAGGGGGATTCGGACACTGAAGCTTTCTTT. J is TRBJ1-1 and V is TRBV20-1; TRBD1 matches at 11 bases. Trimming removed 7 bases from V and 3 bases from J; junction bases left unmatched: 7. This CDR3 has 14 amino acids. Germline CDR1 is DFQATT and CDR2 is SNEGSKA (reference sequence).

This clonotype was recorded many times. This sequence joins TRBV27 and TRBJ2-7; tentatively, D is TRBD2 (5 bases). Trimming removed 7 bases at V and 0 bases at J, with 28 bases between. The CDR3 extends over 19 amino acids. CDR1 is MNHEY and CDR2 is SMNVEV in the germline V gene (reference sequence). CDR3 coding DNA: TGTGCCAGCATTGGTCTTAGCGCCCGCGAGGGTGTTAGCTCCTACGAGCAGTACTTC. Protein: CASIGLSAREGVSSYEQYF.

The chain carries TRBV4-2 and TRBJ2-3; D perhaps matches TRBD2 (6 bases). V was trimmed by 2 bases and J by 2 bases, leaving 20 bases between them. Germline CDR1 reads LGHNA; CDR2 reads YNFKEQ. The CDR3 length is 18 residues. The CDR3 nucleotides read TGTGCCAGCAGCCAATCTCCGGAGCGGGCCACTTTCACAGATACGCAGTATTTT. Amino acids: CASSQSPERATFTDTQYF.

This clonotype was counted a few times. The rearrangement uses TRBV5-1 and TRBJ2-3; 8 nucleotides align to TRBD2. In germline, CDR1 is SGHRS, CDR2 YFSETQ. The trim removed 4 bases at V and 2 bases at J, leaving 6 bases unmatched. This CDR3 region has 15 residues. CDR3 coding DNA: TGCGCCAGCAGCGCACGACTAGCGAACACAGATACGCAGTATTTT. Protein sequence: CASSARLANTDTQYF.

The chain has TRBV7-9 and TRBJ2-1; D is unresolved. The V gene's germline CDR1 is SEHNR and CDR2 FQNEAQ (reference sequence). The CDR3 is 15 amino acids. V lost 5 bases to trimming and J lost 0 bases, with 11 bases between them. CDR3 DNA: TGTGCCAGCAGCCGATACGGAAGCTCCTACAATGAGCAGTTCTTC. Translation: CASSRYGSSYNEQFF.